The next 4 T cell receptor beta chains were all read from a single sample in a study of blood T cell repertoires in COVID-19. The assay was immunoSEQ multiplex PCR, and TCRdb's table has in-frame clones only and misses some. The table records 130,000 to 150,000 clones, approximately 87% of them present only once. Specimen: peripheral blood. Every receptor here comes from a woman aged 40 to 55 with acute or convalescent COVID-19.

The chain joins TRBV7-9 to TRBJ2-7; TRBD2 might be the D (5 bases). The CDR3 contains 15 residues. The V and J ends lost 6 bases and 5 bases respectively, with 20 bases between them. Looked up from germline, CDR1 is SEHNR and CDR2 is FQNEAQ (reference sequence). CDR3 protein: CASSPVAPISDEQYF. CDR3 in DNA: TGTGCCAGCAGTCCCGTAGCGCCTATATCGGACGAGCAGTACTTC.

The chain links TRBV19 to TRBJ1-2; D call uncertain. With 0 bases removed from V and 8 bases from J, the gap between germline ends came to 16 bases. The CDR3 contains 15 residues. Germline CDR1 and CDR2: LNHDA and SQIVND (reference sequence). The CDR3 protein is CASSIDRRSPVGYTF. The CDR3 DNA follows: TGTGCCAGTAGTATAGATCGCCGGTCCCCGGTGGGCTACACCTTC. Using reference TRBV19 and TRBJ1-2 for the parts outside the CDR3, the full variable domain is DGGITQSPKYLFRKEGQNVTLSCEQNLNHDAMYWYRQDPGQGLRLIYYSQIVNDFQKGDIAEGYSVSREKKESFPLTVTSAQKNPTAFYLCASSIDRRSPVGYTFGSGTRLTVV.

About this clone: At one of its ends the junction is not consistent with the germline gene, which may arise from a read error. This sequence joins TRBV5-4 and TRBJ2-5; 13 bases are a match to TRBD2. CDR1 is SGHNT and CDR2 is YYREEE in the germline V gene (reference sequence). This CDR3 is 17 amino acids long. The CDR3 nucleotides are TGTGCCCGCAGCTCCAGTAAGAGGACTAGCGGGGGCGAGACCCAGTACTTC. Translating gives CARSSSKRTSGGETQYF.

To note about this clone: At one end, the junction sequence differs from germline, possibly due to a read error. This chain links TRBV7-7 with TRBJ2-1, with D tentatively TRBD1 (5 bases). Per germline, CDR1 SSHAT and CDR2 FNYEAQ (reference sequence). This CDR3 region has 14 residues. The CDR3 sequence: CASSLRVGDNEQFF. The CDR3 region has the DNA TGTGCTAGCAGCTTAAGAGTAGGGGACAATGAGCAGTTCTTC.